The 9 T cell receptor beta chains below come from one sample, sequenced in a study of shared clonotypes between healthy human individuals. TCRdb's table, derived via immunoSEQ multiplex PCR, lists solely in-frame clones and lacks some. The sample holds 730,000 or so clones; about two thirds are singletons and the top ten take under 2%. Specimen: memory CD4+ T cells sorted from blood. The subset is: CD45RA-negative fraction. These receptors were obtained from a woman aged 25-40 years in good health.

The DNA for the CDR3 is TGTGCCAGCACCCACGCGGGAAAAGACAATGAGCAGTTCTTC. This translates into CASTHAGKDNEQFF. The rearrangement uses TRBV6-1 and TRBJ2-1, with a weak D call TRBD2 (6 bases). The CDR3 is made up of 14 amino acids. CDR1 MNHNS and CDR2 SASEGT come from the germline V gene. Trimming cost V 7 bases and J 5 bases, with 15 bases left between them.

This clone has more than one count but fewer than ten. Different DNA sequences within this sample yield the same CDR3. This sequence joins TRBV7-9 and TRBJ1-1, with 7 bases lining up with TRBD1. The CDR3 is made up of 14 amino acids. Germline values: CDR1 SEHNR, CDR2 FQNEAQ (reference sequence). V lost 1 base and J lost 1; bases outside the gene matches: 0. For the CDR3, the DNA is TGTGCCAGCAGCTTAGGACAGGGGAACACTGAAGCTTTCTTT. Amino acids: CASSLGQGNTEAFF.

This clone has just a few counts. Other DNA sequences within the sample encode an identical CDR3. CDR3 sequence reads: CASSVNRDTEAFF. In DNA form, the CDR3 reads TGCGCCAGCAGTGTTAACCGGGACACTGAAGCTTTCTTT. The genes are TRBV10-1 and TRBJ1-1; D is ambiguous. The V gene lost 4 bases and the J gene lost 3 bases, with 9 bases spanning the gap. The length of the CDR3 is 13 residues. The germline V gene has CDR1 WNHNN and CDR2 SYGVQD (reference sequence).

V is TRBV11-2 and J is TRBJ2-3, with no clear D. V was cut by 1 base and J by 5 bases, with 4 bases left in between. The CDR3 extends over 12 amino acids. Germline V CDR1 and CDR2: SGHAT, FQNNGV. CDR3 nucleotides: TGTGCCAGCAGCTTAGTGAGAGATACGCAGTATTTT. It is translated as CASSLVRDTQYF.

Comment on this clone: One end of the junction varies from germline; a read error may be responsible. The chain joins TRBV6-1 to TRBJ2-5; tentatively, D is TRBD1 (5 bases). The CDR3 runs to 15 residues. Per the germline V gene, CDR1 is MNHNS and CDR2 is SASEGT. The CDR3 DNA is TGTGCCAGCAGCGAAGGGGCGGTGGCCCAAGAGACCCAGTACTTC. Amino acid sequence: CASSEGAVAQETQYF.

This clone was seen only a few times. The chain joins TRBV2 to TRBJ2-7, with 12 bases identical to TRBD2. The germline CDR1 and CDR2 sequences are SNHLY and FYNNEI. Trimming at V came to 6 bases and at J to 6 bases, leaving 6 bases not matched to a gene. The CDR3 runs to 14 residues. The CDR3 nucleotides read TGTGCCAGCAGCGTACTAGCGGGAGGATCCGAGCAGTACTTC. This translates into CASSVLAGGSEQYF.

Of note for this clone: A read error is possible here, since a much larger clone lies one base away. The CDR3 spells CASSPDSIQPQHF. The CDR3 region has the DNA TGTGCCAGCAGCCCCGACAGCATTCAGCCCCAGCATTTT. The rearrangement uses TRBV28 and TRBJ1-5; a weak D match, TRBD1 (5 bases). The CDR3 extends over 13 amino acids. Per germline, CDR1 MDHEN and CDR2 SYDVKM. Supplemented by reference TRBV28 and TRBJ1-5, the full variable domain reads DVKVTQSSRYLVKRTGEKVFLECVQDMDHENMFWYRQDPGLGLRLIYFSYDVKMKEKGDIPEGYSVSREKKERFSLILESASTNQTSMYLCASSPDSIQPQHFGDGTRLSIL.

The V gene is TRBV19, the J gene TRBJ1-5, with a tentative D call TRBD1 (5 bases). Germline CDR1 reads LNHDA; CDR2 reads SQIVND (reference sequence). This CDR3 is built from 12 residues. The ends were cut back, 11 bases at V and 7 bases at J, with 15 bases in the middle. The CDR3 coding sequence is TGTGCCGCGGGGGAGCGGGGCCAGCCCCAGCATTTT. Encoded protein: CAAGERGQPQHF. The full variable domain, completed using reference TRBV19 and TRBJ1-5, is DGGITQSPKYLFRKEGQNVTLSCEQNLNHDAMYWYRQDPGQGLRLIYYSQIVNDFQKGDIAEGYSVSREKKESFPLTVTSAQKNPTAFYLCAAGERGQPQHFGDGTRLSIL.

This chain uses TRBV7-2 with TRBJ2-7, with no clear D. Germline V gives CDR1 SGHTA, CDR2 FQGNSA. Trimming removed 3 bases from V and 0 bases from J, with 12 bases in between. The CDR3 is made up of 15 amino acids. CDR3 region: CASSFLPAGSYEQYF. CDR3 nucleotides: TGTGCCAGCAGCTTCCTTCCTGCAGGCTCCTACGAGCAGTACTTC.